This T cell receptor (beta chain) is drawn from a study of cytomegalovirus exposure and HLA in healthy donors listed by TCRdb under 2017. Some background on the complete study: According to a later analysis, the approximately 120 validation repertoires were produced on the same platform as the 700 or so repertoires of the first cohort. The study combined high-throughput TCR immunosequencing, statistical association of individual TCRs with disease status, and machine learning to predict cytomegalovirus infection status. A separate validation cohort of over 95 different subjects was used in addition to the roughly 720-subject first cohort. The study was designed to test whether signatures of past pathogen exposure could be identified by cataloging public T cell receptors.

Library method: the immunoSEQ multiplex PCR assay. On the authors' methods: To diagnose cytomegalovirus status from the catalog of TCR beta chain sequences, a statistical classification framework was built. Sourced from immuneACCESS, this table was stored by TCRdb with only in-frame sequences that have V and J called. A share of the clones is absent; for the studies checked, an unresolved V gene accounts for under half, and the remainder has no known explanation. V, J and clone size were drawn from that table, and D and trimming were deduced from the DNA. This sample holds over 100,000 clones; 89% were observed only once. Clones ranked in the top ten supply 0.95% to 1.5% of the sample. CDR1 and CDR2, looked up from the germline V gene (reference sequence), are LNHDA and SQIVND. The CDR3, cysteine through phenylalanine, is 13 amino acids long. Of the read, only the CDR3 DNA is kept; its 39 bases are in frame from base 1. Deletion took 3 bases off V and 1 base off J, with a span of 6 bases between the germline ends.

The donors belonged to the validation cohort of approximately 130 subjects, which was separate from the approximately 700-subject first cohort. Points on this clone: Its antigen is unknown. No qualities accompany the bases; no much larger clone lies one base away.

Results the study describes overall, beyond this receptor: A total of 150 to 200 TCR beta chains were listed by the study as associated with cytomegalovirus. Cytomegalovirus status was reported to be diagnosed by the classifier with high specificity and sensitivity in both the original and validation cohorts. A later analysis lacked HLA typing for the validation cohort, so it scored co-occurrence in that cohort across all 120 repertoires. Most TCR sequences were observed very rarely across donors, whereas some public TCRs were present in many individuals. A few of the identified cytomegalovirus-associated TCR beta chains were confirmed in vitro to be specific for cytomegalovirus antigens. A later analysis found that TCRs clustered in the first cohort also tended to co-occur in the 95 to 150 validation repertoires, with 94% of cluster scores above 0. The authors suggested that the approach could potentially be extended to other disease states and immunological phenotypes.

The receptor was derived from a woman aged 18-35 years in good health and CMV-seronegative. The sequence is built from TRBV19 and TRBJ1-2, with the D gene not clear enough to name. Sequenced input: PBMCs. The nucleotides are TGTGCCAGTAGTATTGGCAGTAACTATGGCTACACCTTC. Translated, this gives CASSIGSNYGYTF.